This T cell receptor beta chain was obtained from a study of CD8+ T cells in alopecia areata. Study background: A regimen of oral tofacitinib, 5 to 10 mg twice daily, was given to treated patients.

RNA extraction and reverse transcription yielded cDNA as sequencing template. Data came from immunoSEQ multiplex PCR; TCRdb stores just in-frame clones and leaves some out. The sample contains 90,000 to 150,000 clones, about 50% of which appear only once. Study conclusions and caveats: Only a single nonresponder existed, so baseline CD8+ expansion links stay unclear. For patients receiving tofacitinib, scalp clonality and expanded CD8+ clones among the top 100 significantly decreased.

The treatment is: oral pan-JAK inhibitor, 5-10 mg twice daily. As to this clone: The antigen remains unidentified.

This receptor was taken from a human donor with alopecia areata. The sample here was CD4+ T cells sorted from blood, taken at week 4, from a patient treated with tofacitinib.

CDR3 protein: CASSLGAGAIQETQYF. The CDR3 nucleotides are TGTGCCAGCAGCTTAGGGGCAGGGGCTATCCAAGAGACCCAGTACTTC. This sequence joins TRBV11-2 and TRBJ2-5; maybe TRBD1 (6 bases). The ends were cut back, 1 base at V and 1 base at J, with 13 bases in the middle. This CDR3 has 16 residues. Germline V gene lookup returns CDR1 SGHAT and CDR2 FQNNGV.